The 12 T cell receptor beta chains below were found in one sample sequenced in a study of cytomegalovirus exposure and HLA in healthy donors. The method was immunoSEQ multiplex PCR; TCRdb's version includes in-frame clones alone and lacks a portion of them. The sample has more than 150,000 clones; around 84% are singletons. The sequencing input was PBMCs. The receptors stem from a man between 18 and 29 years old in good health and CMV-seropositive.

This sequence joins TRBV7-8 and TRBJ2-5; 9 bases fit TRBD1. Trimming took 5 bases from V and 4 from J; bases not matched to a gene: 5. There are 14 residues in the CDR3. Per germline, CDR1 SGHVS and CDR2 FQNEAQ. The CDR3 bases are TGTGCCAGCAGCCTGGACAGGGGTCGAGAGACCCAGTACTTC. Translated: CASSLDRGRETQYF.

This clone was seen more than once but under ten times. The chain employs TRBV6-1 and TRBJ2-2; D perhaps matches TRBD2 (5 bases). Germline CDR1 reads MNHNS; CDR2 reads SASEGT. This CDR3 region has 11 residues. The ends were cut back, 6 bases at V and 6 bases at J, with 5 bases in the middle. The chain's CDR3 is CASREAGELFF. In DNA form, the CDR3 reads TGTGCCAGCAGGGAGGCCGGGGAGCTGTTTTTT.

The V and J genes are TRBV28 and TRBJ1-2, with D possibly being TRBD1 (5 bases). V dropped 6 bases and J dropped 3 bases, with 11 bases sitting between them. Germline CDR1 reads MDHEN; CDR2 reads SYDVKM. This CDR3 contains 13 residues. CDR3 residues: CASSSGSHYGYTF. CDR3 in DNA: TGTGCCAGCAGCTCAGGGTCCCACTATGGCTACACCTTC.

This chain joins TRBV28 and TRBJ2-3; D possibly corresponds to TRBD1 (6 bases). Germline V gives CDR1 MDHEN, CDR2 SYDVKM. V dropped 3 bases and J dropped 6 bases, with 13 bases sitting between them. The CDR3 spans 14 residues. The CDR3 loop reads CASSFFAGADTQYF. DNA of the CDR3: TGTGCCAGCAGTTTCTTCGCAGGGGCTGATACGCAGTATTTT.

The chain recombines TRBV7-3 with TRBJ2-2; 10 bases agree with TRBD2. The CDR3 extends over 16 amino acids. Germline V gene lookup returns CDR1 SGHTA and CDR2 FQGTGA. J gave up 7 bases and V 2 bases, and 7 bases lay outside the gene matches. CDR3: CASSLGLAGAVGELFF. The DNA for the CDR3 is TGTGCCAGCAGCTTAGGGCTAGCGGGAGCGGTCGGGGAGCTGTTTTTT.

J is TRBJ2-1 and V is TRBV19, with 10 positions matching TRBD2. With 8 bases clipped from V and 8 bases from J, the junction kept 9 bases outside the gene matches. The V gene's germline CDR1 is LNHDA and CDR2 SQIVND (reference sequence). The CDR3 has 14 amino acids. The CDR3 spells CASWGASGSDEQFF. CDR3 nucleotide sequence: TGTGCCAGTTGGGGGGCTAGCGGGAGCGATGAGCAGTTCTTC.

The chain employs TRBV6-5 and TRBJ2-7; 13 nucleotides agree with TRBD2. CDR1 and CDR2 (germline): MNHEY, SVGAGI. The CDR3 covers 16 residues. With 1 base clipped from V and 2 bases from J, the junction kept 2 bases outside the gene matches. The CDR3 sequence is CASSYYGTSGAYEQYF. CDR3 in DNA: TGTGCCAGCAGTTACTACGGGACTAGCGGGGCCTACGAGCAGTACTTC.

This clone turned up a few times. The chain joins TRBV7-7 to TRBJ1-5; no clear D. The germline V gene has CDR1 SSHAT and CDR2 FNYEAQ (reference sequence). CDR3 size: 16 residues. The germline V and J ends were trimmed by 5 bases and 2 bases, with 16 bases remaining between them. The CDR3 bases are TGTGCCAGCAGCCCCAAACTTATCGGGGGCAATCAGCCCCAGCATTTT. Its translation is CASSPKLIGGNQPQHF.

The rearrangement uses TRBV28 and TRBJ2-4; 12 nucleotides match TRBD1. This CDR3 spans 14 amino acids. The junction had 3 bases not matched to a gene; V was cut back by 8 bases and J by 4 bases. Germline lookup yields CDR1 MDHEN and CDR2 SYDVKM. CDR3 DNA: TGTGCCAGCTGGGACAGGGGGCGGAAAAACATTCAGTACTTC. Protein sequence: CASWDRGRKNIQYF.

The chain is built from TRBV19 and TRBJ1-2, with a weak D call TRBD1 (5 bases). CDR1 is LNHDA, CDR2 SQIVND, per germline (reference sequence). V lost 7 bases and J 6 bases, leaving 9 bases between the germline ends. The CDR3 consists of 11 residues. The CDR3 DNA is TGTGCCAGTATGGGGGGGAATGGCTACACCTTC. The encoded protein is CASMGGNGYTF.

The chain joins TRBV18 to TRBJ2-1, with TRBD2 identical over 9 bases. The length of the CDR3 is 15 residues. Germline V gene sequence: CDR1 KGHSH, CDR2 LQKENI. V lost 0 bases, J lost 4 bases, and 1 base stayed unmatched. This CDR3 reads CASSPPTSGYNEQFF. In DNA form, the CDR3 reads TGTGCCAGCTCACCACCGACTAGCGGTTACAATGAGCAGTTCTTC.

This clone was detected a few times. The chain has TRBV21-1 and TRBJ1-5; TRBD1 is taken as the D call from the table, unchecked against the DNA. TRBV21-1 is an annotated pseudogene. CDR3 length: 16 amino acids. The CDR3 is CASSRLGSGSNQPQHF. The CDR3 DNA reads TGTGCCAGCAGCAGGTTAGGGTCAGGGAGCAATCAGCCCCAGCATTTT.